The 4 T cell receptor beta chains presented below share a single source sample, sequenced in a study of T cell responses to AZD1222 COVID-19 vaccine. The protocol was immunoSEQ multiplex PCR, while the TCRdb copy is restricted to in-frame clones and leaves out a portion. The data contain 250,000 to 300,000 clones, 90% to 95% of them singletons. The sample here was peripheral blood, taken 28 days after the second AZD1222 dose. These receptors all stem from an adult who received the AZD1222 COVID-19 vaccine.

The CDR3 is CASSFEPGWSSYNEQFF. The CDR3 DNA is TGCGCCAGCAGCTTTGAGCCGGGGTGGAGCTCCTACAATGAGCAGTTCTTC. V usage is TRBV5-1 and J usage is TRBJ2-1; tentatively, D is TRBD2 (5 bases). CDR3 length equals 17 residues. Trimming stripped 2 bases from V and 0 bases from J, with 15 bases between. The germline V gene encodes CDR1 SGHRS and CDR2 YFSETQ.

This CDR3 is CAISRTGTHYNEQFF. The CDR3 DNA follows: TGTGCCATCAGTAGGACCGGGACACATTACAATGAGCAGTTCTTC. The chain couples TRBV10-3 to TRBJ2-1, with a tentative D call TRBD1 (6 bases). This CDR3 contains 15 residues. The V gene lost 5 bases and the J gene lost 4 bases, with 15 bases spanning the gap. Germline V gives CDR1 ENHRY, CDR2 SYGVKD.

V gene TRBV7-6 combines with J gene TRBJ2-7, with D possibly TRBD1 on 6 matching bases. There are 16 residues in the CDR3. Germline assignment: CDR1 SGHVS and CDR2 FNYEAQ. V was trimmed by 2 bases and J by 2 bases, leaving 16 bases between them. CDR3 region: CASSLFGPQGAYEQYF. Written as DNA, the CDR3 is TGTGCCAGCAGCTTATTCGGGCCACAGGGTGCCTACGAGCAGTACTTC.

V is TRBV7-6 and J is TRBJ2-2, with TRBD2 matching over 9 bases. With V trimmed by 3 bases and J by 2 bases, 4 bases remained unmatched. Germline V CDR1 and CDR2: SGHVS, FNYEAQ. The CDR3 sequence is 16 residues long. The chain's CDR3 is CASSLRLADNTGELFF. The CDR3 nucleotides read TGTGCCAGCAGCTTGCGACTAGCGGATAACACCGGGGAGCTGTTTTTT. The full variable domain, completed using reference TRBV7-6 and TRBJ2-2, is GAGVSQSPRYKVTKRGQDVALRCDPISGHVSLYWYRQALGQGPEFLTYFNYEAQQDKSGLPNDRFSAERPEGSISTLTIQRTEQRDSAMYRCASSLRLADNTGELFFGEGSRLTVL.